The rows below give T cell receptor beta chains drawn from one sample of a study of shared clonotypes between healthy human individuals. Profiling relied on immunoSEQ multiplex PCR, and the TCRdb table lists in-frame clones only, not all of them. The profile shows approximately 530,000 clones, about 96% of them singletons. The specimen sequenced was naive CD4+ T cells sorted from blood. These receptors originate from a woman aged 25 to 39 in good health. CDR3s leave out the opening cysteine and the closing phenylalanine or tryptophan.

V: TRBV28
J: TRBJ1-1
CDR3: ASSFSDGMNTEAF

V: TRBV2
J: TRBJ1-1
CDR3: ASSDLLGGNTEAF

V: TRBV30
J: TRBJ2-7
CDR3: ACVDRSPYEQY

V: TRBV28
J: TRBJ2-3
CDR3: ASSSPATGDTDTQY

V: TRBV5-1
J: TRBJ1-2
CDR3: ASSLKQAYGYT

V: TRBV7-8
J: TRBJ2-7
CDR3: ASSLRRLAHTYEQY

V: TRBV4-2
J: TRBJ2-1
CDR3: ASSQDLGEWINEQF

V: TRBV4-2
J: TRBJ1-1
CDR3: ASSQDQDVKAF

V: TRBV5-1
J: TRBJ2-2
CDR3: ASSLAGAFGGELF

V: TRBV18
J: TRBJ1-4
CDR3: ASSYRQGGTTNEKLF

V: TRBV5-1
J: TRBJ1-1
CDR3: ASSFYGTGGTEAF

V: TRBV6-5
J: TRBJ2-7
CDR3: ASSSGTYEQY

V: TRBV19
J: TRBJ1-1
CDR3: ASSTTGGTEAF

V: TRBV9
J: TRBJ2-5
CDR3: ASSGGLAGPQGETQY

V: TRBV7-9
J: TRBJ2-1
CDR3: ASSLGRTGAPGSYNEQF

V: TRBV5-1
J: TRBJ2-2
CDR3: ASSLESGELF

V: TRBV4-1
J: TRBJ2-3
CDR3: ASSQAGQTSTDTQY

V: TRBV6-1
J: TRBJ2-1
CDR3: ASSEQGGHRYNEQF

V: TRBV6-1
J: TRBJ2-7
CDR3: ASTHRDRVFYEQY

V: TRBV5-6
J: TRBJ1-1
CDR3: ASSLLDRGTGEAF

V: TRBV25-1
J: TRBJ2-3
CDR3: ASSPSPSSSSTDTQY

V: TRBV27
J: TRBJ2-3
CDR3: ASSFRTGQRDTQY

V: TRBV18
J: TRBJ1-3
CDR3: ASSPVGGSGNTIY

V: TRBV6-6
J: -
CDR3: ASSHGTSFSYEQY

V: TRBV2
J: TRBJ2-7
CDR3: ASSPDGLSYEQY